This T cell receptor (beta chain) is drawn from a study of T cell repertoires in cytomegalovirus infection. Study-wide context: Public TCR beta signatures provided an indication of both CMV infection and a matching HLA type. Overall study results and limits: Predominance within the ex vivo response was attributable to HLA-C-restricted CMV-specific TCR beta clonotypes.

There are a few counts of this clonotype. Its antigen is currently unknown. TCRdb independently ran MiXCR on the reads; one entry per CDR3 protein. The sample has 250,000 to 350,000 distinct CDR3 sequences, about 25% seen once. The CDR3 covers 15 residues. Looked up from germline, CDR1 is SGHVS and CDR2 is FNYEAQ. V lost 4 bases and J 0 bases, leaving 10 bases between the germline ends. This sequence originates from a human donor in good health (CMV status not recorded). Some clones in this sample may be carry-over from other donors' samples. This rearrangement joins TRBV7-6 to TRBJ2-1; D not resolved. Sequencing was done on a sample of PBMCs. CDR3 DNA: TGTGCCAGCAGCTACTCTACGAGCTCCTACAATGAGCAGTTCTTC. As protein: CASSYSTSSYNEQFF.